This T cell receptor (beta chain) stems from a study of PD-1 blockade in classical Hodgkin lymphoma. Study-wide results and caveats: Factors driving the repertoire differences, possibly disease activity or prior therapy, remain undefined.

With 4 bases removed from V and 5 bases from J, the gap between germline ends came to 19 bases. CDR3 size: 16 residues. Germline CDR1 reads KGHSH; CDR2 reads LQKENI. Profiled with immunoSEQ multiplex PCR; TCRdb holds only in-frame clones, not every one. The sample consists of 89,000 or so clones, roughly 91% of them appearing once. A note on this clone: Its target is not known.

Each of the patients experienced relapse following autologous stem cell transplantation, and their brentuximab vedotin exposure differed. This TCR derives from a human donor with classical Hodgkin lymphoma. The sample here was peripheral blood mononuclear cells (PBMCs), taken before the second cycle of nivolumab. This chain links TRBV18 with TRBJ2-3; a possible D gene is TRBD1 (6 bases). The CDR3 DNA sequence: TGTGCCAGCTCACTTTACCGGGACACCGAGGGAGATACGCAGTATTTT. Its protein is CASSLYRDTEGDTQYF.